This entry describes one T cell receptor (beta chain). The target antigen is unknown. PCR employed 60 Vbeta and 13 Jbeta primers. Assay: immunoSEQ multiplex PCR; the TCRdb copy retains only in-frame clones and omits some. The listing records about 72,000 clones. The sample is drawn from a study of cytomegalovirus exposure and HLA in healthy donors. In the study overall: Early on, a data release was issued that held 65 million to 100 million unique TCRs from HLA-typed donors.

Donors in the study were healthy people who gave bone marrow. Findings and limits, study-wide: In vitro testing confirmed three CMV-associated chains as specific for CMV antigens.

The material sequenced was PBMCs. This sequence originates from a man aged 45-60 years in good health and CMV-seropositive.

CDR3 in DNA: TGTGCCAGCAGCCTAGGAGTCCCCTCCTACGAGCAGTACTTC. Amino acid sequence: CASSLGVPSYEQYF. V gene TRBV9 combines with J gene TRBJ2-7; D gene uncertain. The CDR3 consists of 14 residues. V gave up 4 bases and J gave up 0 bases, with 11 bases separating them. Germline V gives CDR1 SGDLS, CDR2 YYNGEE.